The present entry profiles one TCR beta chain with its context. Its target is not known. The data were taken from a study of circulating and synovial CD4+ cells in juvenile arthritis. General study findings and limits: Compared with bulk blood, circulating pathogenic-like lymphocytes shared substantially more CDR3 sequences with synovial T cells. Some such blood samples were as oligoclonal as synovium. Bulk blood CD4 samples held at least an order of magnitude more or fewer genomes than CPL.

Measured with immunoSEQ multiplex PCR; TCRdb has only the in-frame clones, and not every one. The repertoire holds over 11,000 clones, with over 80% as singletons. Germline-derived CDR1 and CDR2 are SGHRS and YFSETQ. CDR3 length: 14 amino acids. V was pared by 4 bases and J by 3 bases, with 13 bases between. Material: CD4+ T cells from synovial fluid. The source of this sequence is a human patient with juvenile idiopathic arthritis. Some clones in this sample may be carry-over from other donors' samples. The V gene is TRBV5-1, the J gene TRBJ1-1, with a tentative D call TRBD1 (6 bases). This CDR3 is CASSNEDSYTEAFF. The CDR3 DNA reads TGCGCCAGCAGCAATGAGGACAGCTACACTGAAGCTTTCTTT.